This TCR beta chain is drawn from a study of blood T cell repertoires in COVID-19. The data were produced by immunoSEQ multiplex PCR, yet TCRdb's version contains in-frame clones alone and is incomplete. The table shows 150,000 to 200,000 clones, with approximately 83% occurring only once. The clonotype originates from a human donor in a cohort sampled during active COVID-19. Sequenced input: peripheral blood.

As DNA, the CDR3 is TGTGCCAGCTCGCCCCAGGAAGGGGGCAGCGACTATGGCTACACCTTC. Residues: CASSPQEGGSDYGYTF. The chain recombines TRBV18 with TRBJ1-2, with 7 bases that match TRBD1. The CDR3 is made up of 16 amino acids. Trimming at V came to 6 bases and at J to 3 bases, leaving 13 bases not matched to a gene. In germline, CDR1 is KGHSH, CDR2 LQKENI.